These 9 T cell receptor beta chains came from one sample sequenced in a study of Graves' ophthalmopathy and Graves' hyperthyroidism. TCR beta CDR3 amplification used RNA transcripts. An initial RT-PCR round employing HTBI primers preceded a second-round multiplex PCR. TCRdb used MiXCR to reprocess the multiplex PCR reads, holding one entry per CDR3 protein. The sample yields over a million distinct CDR3 sequences, less than 45% seen once. The sample was peripheral blood or thyroid tissue (not recorded which). Receptors originate from an adult man with Graves' hyperthyroidism.

This clonotype was counted many times. The chain links TRBV6-6 to TRBJ1-6; TRBD1 matches 10 bases. The CDR3 sequence is 14 residues long. Germline-derived CDR1 and CDR2 are MNHNY and SVGAGI (reference sequence). The V and J ends lost 4 bases and 10 bases, in that order; junction bases with no gene match: 4. The CDR3 nucleotides read TGTGCCAGCAGTTTAGACAGGGGGCAATCACCCCTCCACTTT. Encoded protein: CASSLDRGQSPLHF.

About this clonotype: The junction departs from the called germline gene at one end, perhaps through a read error. This chain links TRBV12-3 or TRBV12-4 with TRBJ2-7; 9 positions match TRBD1. The CDR3 loop spans 15 amino acids. CDR3 sequence (DNA): TGTGCCAGCAGTTCCACACGGACAGGGGCCTACGAACAGTACTTC. It yields the protein CASSSTRTGAYEQYF.

About this clonotype: A much bigger clone sits one base away, suggesting this may be a read error. J is TRBJ2-5 and V is TRBV20-1; weak D call: TRBD2 (6 bases). V shed 1 base and J shed 3 bases, with 9 bases lying between them. CDR1 is DFQATT and CDR2 is SNEGSKA in the germline V gene (reference sequence). This CDR3 has 13 amino acids. The CDR3 DNA reads TGCAGTGCTAGAGCGGGAGTAAAAGAGACCCAGTACTTC. Translating gives CSARAGVKETQYF.

This clonotype was recorded many times. This chain connects TRBV6-5 to TRBJ1-2, with D possibly being TRBD1 (6 bases). The CDR3 length is 12 residues. V shed 6 bases and J shed 8 bases, with 13 bases lying between them. CDR1 is MNHEY and CDR2 is SVGAGI in the germline V gene. The CDR3 region is CASSKDSRGYTF. As DNA, the CDR3 is TGTGCCAGCAGCAAGGACAGTAGGGGCTACACCTTC.

The genes are TRBV7-8 and TRBJ2-5; maybe TRBD1 (5 bases). Germline V gene sequence: CDR1 SGHVS, CDR2 FQNEAQ. V lost 2 bases, J lost 5 bases, and 12 bases lay in between. CDR3 size: 14 residues. The CDR3 here is CASSLLRQYETQYF. The CDR3 bases are TGTGCCAGCAGCTTATTAAGACAGTACGAGACCCAGTACTTC.

This clonotype was seen at least ten times. The V gene is TRBV10-3, the J gene TRBJ2-7; 7 bases agree with TRBD2. This CDR3 has 18 amino acids. The junction had 15 bases not matched to a gene; V was cut back by 4 bases and J by 0 bases. Germline loops: CDR1 ENHRY, CDR2 SYGVKD. Written as DNA, the CDR3 is TGTGCCATCAGTGTCCGAGCGGGGAACTCCGGGTCCTCCTACGAGCAGTACTTC. Translation gives CAISVRAGNSGSSYEQYF.

The chain has TRBV7-2 and TRBJ1-1; D perhaps matches TRBD1 (6 bases). The CDR3 is made up of 17 amino acids. The V end lost 2 bases, the J end lost 0 bases, and 16 bases lay between the germline ends. CDR1 is SGHTA and CDR2 is FQGNSA in the germline V gene. The CDR3, as DNA: TGTGCCAGCAGCTTAACCGCGTGGGGGGCCATGAACACTGAAGCTTTCTTT. Translating gives CASSLTAWGAMNTEAFF. Variable domain in full (rest from reference TRBV7-2 and TRBJ1-1): GAGVSQSPSNKVTEKGKDVELRCDPISGHTALYWYRQSLGQGLEFLIYFQGNSAPDKSGLPSDRFSAERTGGSVSTLTIQRTQQEDSAVYLCASSLTAWGAMNTEAFFGQGTRLTVV.

This clonotype has a count of ten or more. V and J are TRBV7-9 and TRBJ1-5; 7 bases align to TRBD1. The CDR3 consists of 14 residues. Germline lookup yields CDR1 SEHNR and CDR2 FQNEAQ (reference sequence). The V and J ends lost 3 bases and 5 bases, in that order; junction bases with no gene match: 4. CDR3 in DNA: TGTGCCAGCAGCTTCGGACAGGTCCATCAGCCCCAGCATTTT. Translated: CASSFGQVHQPQHF. The full variable domain, completed using reference TRBV7-9 and TRBJ1-5, is DTGVSQNPRHKITKRGQNVTFRCDPISEHNRLYWYRQTLGQGPEFLTYFQNEAQLEKSRLLSDRFSAERPKGSFSTLEIQRTEQGDSAMYLCASSFGQVHQPQHFGDGTRLSIL.

The chain joins TRBV10-3 to TRBJ2-7; 7 bases line up with TRBD2. V trimming: 7 bases; J trimming: 1 base; junction bases outside the gene matches: 4. Germline assignment: CDR1 ENHRY and CDR2 SYGVKD. The CDR3 runs to 13 residues. CDR3 nucleotides: TGTGCCATCAAGGCGGGGGTATCCTACGAGCAGTACTTC. It encodes CAIKAGVSYEQYF.